A single T cell receptor beta chain is shown here with its context. Its recognized antigen is unknown. No qualities accompany the bases; no much larger clone lies one base away. Library generation was performed with the immunoSEQ multiplex PCR assay. Held by TCRdb, this immuneACCESS table contains in-frame sequences only and omits some clones. Under half of the omission traces to an unresolved V gene where checked; the cause of the rest is unknown. The sample includes tens of thousands of clones, with roughly 92% observed a single time. Roughly 2% of the sample lies in the top ten. The germline V gene sets CDR1 to MNHEY and CDR2 to SVGAGI. The CDR3 goes from the cysteine to the phenylalanine over 16 residues. The read is trimmed to its CDR3 DNA, 48 bases read in frame from base 1. The germline ends are 12 bases apart after V is trimmed by 4 bases and J by 2 bases. This sample was included in a study of T cell changes during pregnancy in multiple sclerosis (dated by TCRdb to the late 2010s). Notes on the research overall: In women with multiple sclerosis, the researchers looked at how the T cell repertoire shifted as pregnancy progressed.

This TCR derives from a female donor with multiple sclerosis, enrolled in a pregnancy study. The sample consisted of peripheral blood, taken in the second trimester of pregnancy. The chain was built from TRBV6-5 and TRBJ1-6, with TRBD1 perhaps the D gene, on 6 matching bases. CDR3 region: CASSFLTGPYNSPLHF. The nucleotide sequence is TGTGCCAGCAGTTTCCTCACAGGGCCCTATAATTCACCCCTCCACTTT.